These 5 T cell receptor beta chains originate from one sample sequenced in a study of read filtering for tumor transcriptome and immune sequencing. This library used roughly 400 ng RNA and molecular barcoded adaptors spanning alpha/delta and beta/gamma chains. TCRdb re-called the reads with MiXCR, one entry per CDR3 protein. The sample comprises about 47,000 distinct CDR3 sequences, approximately 12% of which are singletons, and roughly 15% rests with the top ten. The sample taken for sequencing was a population of CD138-negative cells sorted from bone marrow. Receptors were obtained from a donor aged 40 or over with multiple myeloma.

With regard to this clonotype: Since a far larger clone is one base different, this is likely a read error. The V call is TRBV7-8, the J call TRBJ2-2; 9 nucleotides match TRBD2. V shed 0 bases, J shed 6 bases, and the junction held 5 bases outside the gene matches. The CDR3 has 16 residues. CDR1 SGHVS and CDR2 FQNEAQ come from the germline V gene. For the CDR3, the DNA is TGTGCCAGCAGCTTAGCGTTCGCGGGAGGGGCCGGGGAGCTGTTTTTT. It is translated as CASSLAFAGGAGELFF.

With respect to this clonotype: A far larger clone is just one base off, so this is likely a read error. V and J are TRBV11-2 and TRBJ1-5; TRBD1 matches at 7 bases. The germline gives CDR1 SGHAT, CDR2 FQNNGV. The CDR3 spans 15 residues. CDR3 nucleotides: TGTGCCAGCAGCTTAGACAGGGGGAGCAATCGGCCCCAGCATTTT. This codes for CASSLDRGSNRPQHF.

This clonotype was recorded at least ten times. This chain joins TRBV20-1 and TRBJ1-4, with D hard to call. The germline gives CDR1 DFQATT, CDR2 SNEGSKA (reference sequence). V was shortened by 5 bases and J by 5 bases, with 15 bases between the two germline ends. The CDR3 sequence is 14 residues long. The CDR3 region is CSASNERLNEKLFF. Written as DNA, the CDR3 is TGCAGTGCTTCCAATGAAAGATTAAATGAAAAACTGTTTTTT.

This clonotype showed up many times. The chain uses TRBV6-1 and TRBJ1-1; D call uncertain. V lost 4 bases and J 0 bases, leaving 12 bases between the germline ends. The CDR3 consists of 15 residues. The germline V gene has CDR1 MNHNS and CDR2 SASEGT. The chain's CDR3 is CASSVPSAVNTEAFF. In nucleotides, the CDR3 is TGTGCCAGCAGTGTACCTTCGGCAGTGAACACTGAAGCTTTCTTT.

This clonotype was recorded at least ten times. V gene TRBV18 combines with J gene TRBJ1-1, with D uncertain. CDR3 length: 15 amino acids. Germline assignment: CDR1 KGHSH and CDR2 LQKENI. Deletions cut 1 base from V and 1 base from J, with 10 bases between. The DNA of the CDR3 is TGTGCCAGCTCACCACTAAACACCCCGAACACTGAAGCTTTCTTT. Its protein is CASSPLNTPNTEAFF.